This T cell receptor (beta chain) was retrieved from a study of blood T cells in healthy people across ages. Deletions cut 3 bases from V and 6 bases from J, with 10 bases between. Germline CDR1 DFQATT, CDR2 SNEGSKA (reference sequence). The CDR3 totals 12 residues. This clonotype was seen repeatedly, ten times or more. Its target is unknown. Primers used in a second PCR of roughly 6 to 11 cycles were a sample-barcoded 5' primer and a J-beta primer mix. TCRdb redid the calling of the 5' RACE reads with MiXCR, one entry per CDR3 protein. Among around 1.7 million distinct CDR3 sequences listed, approximately 30% were seen once. Aged roughly 6 to 90, donors were systemically healthy Caucasians from Russia. Study-wide points: TCR beta diversity tracked closely with naive T cell percentage.

Source material: blood. This chain uses TRBV20-1 with TRBJ2-3; unclear D gene. The sequence derives from a woman under 40 in good health. The CDR3 region has the DNA TGCAGTGCTAGGGGCCCGCCGGATACGCAGTATTTT. It codes for CSARGPPDTQYF.